This T cell receptor (beta chain) was captured by sequencing in a study of blood T cell repertoires in COVID-19 (dated by TCRdb to between 2020 and 2021). Background on the whole study: Samples covering the acute and convalescent phases of COVID-19 were provided by collaborators in the United States, Italy and Spain. HLA class I and class II types, where available, came from metadata supplied by the sample provider rather than from assay-based typing. The repertoires were released in a freely available public database intended as a resource for research on the immune response to SARS-CoV-2. A de-identified subject ID, COVID-19 status, age in years and sex were almost always included in the sample metadata. Subjects who had been exposed to COVID-19, were actively infected with it, or had recovered from it provided the deeply sampled blood TCRbeta repertoires that made up the dataset. The material from the prospective study consisted of cDNA or gDNA derived from T cells, B-cell-depleted T cells, or PBMCs. The samples were drawn from two sources: the first 160 participants of the ongoing ImmuneRACE study, and fewer than 1,500 subjects contributed by 6 global collaborators.

Points on this clone: Its antigen specificity is not known. Base qualities are not recorded, but no much larger clone differs from it by a single base.

V is cut back by 1 base and J by 4 bases, with 5 bases in the junction unmatched. The CDR3 starts with the cysteine, ends with the phenylalanine, and has 15 residues. Just the 45-base CDR3 DNA is kept, in frame starting at base 1. Taken from the germline V gene, the CDR1 and CDR2 loops are LGHNA and YSLEER. Findings and caveats that apply to the study as a whole: The quantity of clinical and demographic metadata differed by source and by participant and was supplied without curation.

The immunoSEQ Assay, a bias-controlled multiplex PCR, was used to amplify TCRbeta CDR3 regions from genomic DNA. Turning to the authors' computational methods: The number of nucleated cells in each sample was estimated by amplification of reference gene primers within the assay. Sequence reads were collapsed and filtered to measure the absolute abundance of every unique TCRbeta CDR3 rearrangement. For each sample, productive Simpson clonality was calculated as the square root of Simpson's diversity index over productive rearrangements. TCRdb holds this immuneACCESS table with in-frame rearrangements only. Some clones are missing; in checked studies, unresolved V genes explain under half, and the rest has no known cause. The V and J calls and clone size were taken over from that table, and D and trimming were inferred from the DNA. This sample lists 85,000 to 90,000 clones; approximately 86% were detected once. Roughly 1.2% of the sample is in the top ten clones.

Whole blood was collected in K2EDTA tubes by collaborating institutions according to the institutions' own protocols. Collaborator samples were shipped for TCRbeta analysis as frozen whole blood, isolated PBMCs, or DNA extracted from either sample type. Recombination connected TRBV4-3 to TRBJ2-7, with 9 central nucleotides matching TRBD1. The sample comprised peripheral blood. The source is a man older than 75 with active or convalescent COVID-19. The CDR3 loop reads CASSQGGTGKYEQYF. At the DNA level, the sequence is TGCGCCAGCAGCCAAGGGGGGACAGGGAAGTACGAGCAGTACTTC.